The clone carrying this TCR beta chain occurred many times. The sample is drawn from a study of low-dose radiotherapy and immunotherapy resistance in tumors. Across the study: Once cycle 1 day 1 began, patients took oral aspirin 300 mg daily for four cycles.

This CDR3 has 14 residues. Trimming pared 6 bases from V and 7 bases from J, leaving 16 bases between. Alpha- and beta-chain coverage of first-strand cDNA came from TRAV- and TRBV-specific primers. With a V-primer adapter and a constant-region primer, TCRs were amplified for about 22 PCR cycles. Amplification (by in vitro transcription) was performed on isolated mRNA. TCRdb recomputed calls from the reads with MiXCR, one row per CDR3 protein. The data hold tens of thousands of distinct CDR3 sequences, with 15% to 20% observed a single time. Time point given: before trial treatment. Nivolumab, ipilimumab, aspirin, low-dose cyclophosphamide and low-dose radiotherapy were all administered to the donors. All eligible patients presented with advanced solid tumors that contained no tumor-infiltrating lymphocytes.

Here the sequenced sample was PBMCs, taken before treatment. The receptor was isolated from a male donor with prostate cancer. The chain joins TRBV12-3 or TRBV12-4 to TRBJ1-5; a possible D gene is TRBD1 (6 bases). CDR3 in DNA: TGTGCCAGCAGGGAGGGGGGACAAGGCCAGCCCCAGCATTTT. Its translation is CASREGGQGQPQHF.